The 2 T cell receptor beta chains presented below share a single source sample, sequenced in a study of blood T cell repertoires in COVID-19. Clones were read by immunoSEQ multiplex PCR, and TCRdb kept only the in-frame ones, dropping some. The sample has about 280,000 clones; about 90% are singletons. The sample taken for sequencing was PBMCs or T cells enriched from blood (not recorded which). These receptors all stem from a woman in her twenties or thirties with acute COVID-19.

J is TRBJ1-1 and V is TRBV5-4, with unresolved D. Germline-derived CDR1 and CDR2 are SGHNT and YYREEE (reference sequence). V shed 0 bases and J shed 6 bases, with 12 bases lying between them. CDR3 length: 14 residues. The CDR3 nucleotides are TGTGCCAGCAGCTTGGTAGGCGGGGTCCCTGAAGCTTTCTTT. Amino acids: CASSLVGGVPEAFF.

This clone was seen only a few times. The chain has TRBV6-1 and TRBJ1-5; D might be TRBD1 (5 bases). V lost 0 bases and J lost 2, with 14 bases in between. Germline values: CDR1 MNHNS, CDR2 SASEGT. The CDR3 loop spans 17 amino acids. The DNA for the CDR3 is TGTGCCAGCAGTGAAGCTTCCGGGGGAAAGGGCAATCAGCCCCAGCATTTT. Amino acids: CASSEASGGKGNQPQHF.